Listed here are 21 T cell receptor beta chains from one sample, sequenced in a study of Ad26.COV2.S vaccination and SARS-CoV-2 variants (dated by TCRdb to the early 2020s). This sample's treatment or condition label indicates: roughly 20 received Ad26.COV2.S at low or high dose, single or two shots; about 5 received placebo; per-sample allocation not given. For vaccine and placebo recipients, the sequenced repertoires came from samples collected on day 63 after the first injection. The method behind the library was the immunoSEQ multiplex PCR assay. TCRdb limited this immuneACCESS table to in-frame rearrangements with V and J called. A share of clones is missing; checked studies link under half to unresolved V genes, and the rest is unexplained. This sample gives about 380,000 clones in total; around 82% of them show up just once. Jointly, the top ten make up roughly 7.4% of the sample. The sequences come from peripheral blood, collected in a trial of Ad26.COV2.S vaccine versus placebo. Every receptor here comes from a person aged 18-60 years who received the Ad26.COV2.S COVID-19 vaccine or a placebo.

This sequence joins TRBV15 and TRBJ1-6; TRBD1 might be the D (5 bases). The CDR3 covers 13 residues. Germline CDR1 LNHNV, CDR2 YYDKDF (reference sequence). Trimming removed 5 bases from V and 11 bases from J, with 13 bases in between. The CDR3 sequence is CATSLERQPPLHF. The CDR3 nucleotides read TGTGCCACCAGCCTGGAGCGACAGCCACCCCTCCACTTT.

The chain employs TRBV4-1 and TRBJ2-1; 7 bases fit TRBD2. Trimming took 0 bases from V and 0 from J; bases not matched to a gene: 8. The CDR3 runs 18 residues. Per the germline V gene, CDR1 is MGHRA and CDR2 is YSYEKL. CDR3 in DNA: TGCGCCAGCAGCCAAGATTGGGCTAGCGGTACCTCCTACAATGAGCAGTTCTTC. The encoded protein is CASSQDWASGTSYNEQFF.

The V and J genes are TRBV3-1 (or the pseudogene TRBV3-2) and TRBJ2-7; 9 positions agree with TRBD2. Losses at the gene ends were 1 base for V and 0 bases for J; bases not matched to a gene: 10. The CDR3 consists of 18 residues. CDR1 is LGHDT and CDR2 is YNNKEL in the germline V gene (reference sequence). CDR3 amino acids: CASSQVPGGSGGSYEQYF. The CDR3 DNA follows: TGTGCCAGCAGCCAAGTTCCTGGAGGTAGCGGGGGCTCCTACGAGCAGTACTTC.

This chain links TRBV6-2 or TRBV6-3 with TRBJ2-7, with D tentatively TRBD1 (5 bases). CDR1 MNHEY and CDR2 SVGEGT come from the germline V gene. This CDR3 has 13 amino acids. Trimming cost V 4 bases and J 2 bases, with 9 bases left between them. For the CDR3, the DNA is TGTGCCAGCAGTTCTAGGACACCCTACGAGCAGTACTTC. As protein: CASSSRTPYEQYF.

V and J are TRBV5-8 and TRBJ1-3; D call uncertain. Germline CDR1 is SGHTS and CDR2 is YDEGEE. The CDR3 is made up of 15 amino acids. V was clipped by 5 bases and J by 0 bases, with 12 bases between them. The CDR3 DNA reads TGTGCCAGCAGGAGAGAGGCTGACTCTGGAAACACCATATATTTT. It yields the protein CASRREADSGNTIYF.

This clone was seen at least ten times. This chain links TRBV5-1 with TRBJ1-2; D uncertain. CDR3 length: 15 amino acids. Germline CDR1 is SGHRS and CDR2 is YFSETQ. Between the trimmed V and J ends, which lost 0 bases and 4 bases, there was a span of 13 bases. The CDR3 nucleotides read TGCGCCAGCAGCTTGGCCGGGGTGGCCCGCTATGGCTACACCTTC. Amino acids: CASSLAGVARYGYTF.

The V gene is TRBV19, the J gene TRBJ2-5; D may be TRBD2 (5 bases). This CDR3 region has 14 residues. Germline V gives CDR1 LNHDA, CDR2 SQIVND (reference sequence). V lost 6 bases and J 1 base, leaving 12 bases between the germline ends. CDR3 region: CASSLRVTQETQYF. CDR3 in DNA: TGTGCCAGTAGCCTGAGGGTAACCCAAGAGACCCAGTACTTC.

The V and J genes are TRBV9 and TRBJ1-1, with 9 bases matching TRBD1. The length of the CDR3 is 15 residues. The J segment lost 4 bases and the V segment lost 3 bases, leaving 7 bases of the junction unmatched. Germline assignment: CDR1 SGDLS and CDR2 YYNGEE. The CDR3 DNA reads TGTGCCAGCAGCGACCGGACAGGGGCCAGCACTGAAGCTTTCTTT. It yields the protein CASSDRTGASTEAFF.

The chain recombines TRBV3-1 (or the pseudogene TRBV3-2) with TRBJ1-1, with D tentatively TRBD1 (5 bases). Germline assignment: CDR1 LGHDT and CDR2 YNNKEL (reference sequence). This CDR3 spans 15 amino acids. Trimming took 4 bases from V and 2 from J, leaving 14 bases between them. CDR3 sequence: CASSLRRGPNTEAFF. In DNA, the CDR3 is TGTGCCAGCAGCCTAAGGAGGGGCCCCAACACTGAAGCTTTCTTT.

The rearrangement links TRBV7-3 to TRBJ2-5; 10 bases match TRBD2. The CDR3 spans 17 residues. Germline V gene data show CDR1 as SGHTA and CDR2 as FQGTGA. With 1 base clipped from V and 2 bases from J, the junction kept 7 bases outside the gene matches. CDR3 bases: TGTGCCAGCAGCTTAATAGGAGCGGGAGGGCGACAAGAGACCCAGTACTTC. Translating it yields CASSLIGAGGRQETQYF. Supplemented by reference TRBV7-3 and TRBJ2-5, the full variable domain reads GAGVSQTPSNKVTEKGKYVELRCDPISGHTALYWYRQSLGQGPEFLIYFQGTGAADDSGLPNDRFFAVRPEGSVSTLKIQRTERGDSAVYLCASSLIGAGGRQETQYFGPGTRLLVL.

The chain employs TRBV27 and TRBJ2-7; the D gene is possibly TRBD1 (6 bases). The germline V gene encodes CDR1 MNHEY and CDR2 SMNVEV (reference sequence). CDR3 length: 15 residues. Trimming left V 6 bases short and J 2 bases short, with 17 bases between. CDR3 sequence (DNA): TGTGCCAGCAGCCGCGACAGGTTAGCCGCCTACGAGCAGTACTTC. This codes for CASSRDRLAAYEQYF.

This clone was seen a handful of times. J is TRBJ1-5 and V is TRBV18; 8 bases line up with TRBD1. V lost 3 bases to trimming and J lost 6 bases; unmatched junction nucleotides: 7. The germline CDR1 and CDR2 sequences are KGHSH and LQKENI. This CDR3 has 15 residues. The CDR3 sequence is CASSPLPQGAQPQHF. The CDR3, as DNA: TGTGCCAGCTCACCCCTTCCCCAGGGGGCTCAGCCCCAGCATTTT.

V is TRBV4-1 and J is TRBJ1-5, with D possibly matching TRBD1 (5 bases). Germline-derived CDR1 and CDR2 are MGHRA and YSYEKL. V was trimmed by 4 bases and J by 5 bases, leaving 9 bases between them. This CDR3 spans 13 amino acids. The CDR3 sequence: CASSLGLYQPQHF. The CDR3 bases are TGCGCCAGCAGCCTGGGACTTTATCAGCCCCAGCATTTT.

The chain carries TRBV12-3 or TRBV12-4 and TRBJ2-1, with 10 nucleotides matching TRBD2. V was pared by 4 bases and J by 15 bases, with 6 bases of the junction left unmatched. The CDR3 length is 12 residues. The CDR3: CASSSGLAARFF. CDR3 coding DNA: TGTGCCAGCAGTTCCGGACTAGCGGCGCGGTTCTTC.

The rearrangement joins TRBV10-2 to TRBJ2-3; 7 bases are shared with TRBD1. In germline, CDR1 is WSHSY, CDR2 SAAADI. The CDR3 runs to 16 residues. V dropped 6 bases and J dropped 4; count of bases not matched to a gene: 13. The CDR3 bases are TGCGCCAGCAGAAACAGAGGACAGGTAAGGGCAGATACGCAGTATTTT. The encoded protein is CASRNRGQVRADTQYF.

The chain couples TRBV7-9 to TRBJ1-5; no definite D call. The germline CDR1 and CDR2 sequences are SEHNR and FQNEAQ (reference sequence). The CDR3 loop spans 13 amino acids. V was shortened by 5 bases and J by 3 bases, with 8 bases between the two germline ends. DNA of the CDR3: TGTGCCAGCAGCCGGGCCCTCAATCAGCCCCAGCATTTT. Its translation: CASSRALNQPQHF.

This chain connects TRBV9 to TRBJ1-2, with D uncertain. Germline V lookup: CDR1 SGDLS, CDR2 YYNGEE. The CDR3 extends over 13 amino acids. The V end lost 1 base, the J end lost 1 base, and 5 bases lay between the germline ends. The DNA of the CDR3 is TGTGCCAGCAGCGTAATCAGTAACTATGGCTACACCTTC. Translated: CASSVISNYGYTF. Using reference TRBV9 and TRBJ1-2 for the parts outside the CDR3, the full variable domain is DSGVTQTPKHLITATGQRVTLRCSPRSGDLSVYWYQQSLDQGLQFLIQYYNGEERAKGNILERFSAQQFPDLHSELNLSSLELGDSALYFCASSVISNYGYTFGSGTRLTVV.

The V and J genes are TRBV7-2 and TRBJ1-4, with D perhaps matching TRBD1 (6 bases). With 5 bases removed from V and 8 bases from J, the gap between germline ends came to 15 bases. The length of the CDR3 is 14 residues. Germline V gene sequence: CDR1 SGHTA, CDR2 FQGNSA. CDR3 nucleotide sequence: TGTGCCAGCAGCCTCTCAGGGGTGAGGGAAAAACTGTTTTTT. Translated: CASSLSGVREKLFF. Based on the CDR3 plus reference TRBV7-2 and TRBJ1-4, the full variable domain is GAGVSQSPSNKVTEKGKDVELRCDPISGHTALYWYRQSLGQGLEFLIYFQGNSAPDKSGLPSDRFSAERTGGSVSTLTIQRTQQEDSAVYLCASSLSGVREKLFFGSGTQLSVL.

The CDR3 DNA sequence: TGTGCCAGCAGCGTAGAACAGGGGGCTTTCCACGAGCAGTACTTC. Amino acids: CASSVEQGAFHEQYF. The rearrangement joins TRBV9 to TRBJ2-7; TRBD1 agrees at 9 bases. The germline gives CDR1 SGDLS, CDR2 YYNGEE. The CDR3 totals 15 residues. The V and J ends lost 0 bases and 5 bases, in that order; junction bases with no gene match: 6. Full variable domain (missing parts from reference TRBV9 and TRBJ2-7): DSGVTQTPKHLITATGQRVTLRCSPRSGDLSVYWYQQSLDQGLQFLIQYYNGEERAKGNILERFSAQQFPDLHSELNLSSLELGDSALYFCASSVEQGAFHEQYFGPGTRLTVT.

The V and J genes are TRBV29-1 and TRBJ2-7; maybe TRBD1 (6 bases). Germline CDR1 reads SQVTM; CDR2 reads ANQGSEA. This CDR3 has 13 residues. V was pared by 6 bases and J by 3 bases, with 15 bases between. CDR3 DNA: TGCAGCGTCAAAGGGACACCAATCTACGAGCAGTACTTC. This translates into CSVKGTPIYEQYF.

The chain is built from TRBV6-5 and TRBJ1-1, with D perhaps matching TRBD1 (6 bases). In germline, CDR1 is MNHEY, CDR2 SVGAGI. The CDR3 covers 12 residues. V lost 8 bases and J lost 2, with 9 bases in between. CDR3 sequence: CASGGHNTEAFF. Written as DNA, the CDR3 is TGTGCCAGCGGGGGGCACAACACTGAAGCTTTCTTT.